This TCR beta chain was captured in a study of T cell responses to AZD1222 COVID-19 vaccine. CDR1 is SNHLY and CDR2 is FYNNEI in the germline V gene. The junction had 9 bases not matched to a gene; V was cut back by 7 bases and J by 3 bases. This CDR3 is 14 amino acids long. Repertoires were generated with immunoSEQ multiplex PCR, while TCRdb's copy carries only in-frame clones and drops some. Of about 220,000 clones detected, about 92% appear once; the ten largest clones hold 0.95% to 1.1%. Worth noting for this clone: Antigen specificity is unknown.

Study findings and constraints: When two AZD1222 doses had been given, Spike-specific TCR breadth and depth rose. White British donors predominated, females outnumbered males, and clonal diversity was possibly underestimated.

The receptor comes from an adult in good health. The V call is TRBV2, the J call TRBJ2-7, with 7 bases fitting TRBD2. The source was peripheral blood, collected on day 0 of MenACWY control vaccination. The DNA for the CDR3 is TGTGCCAGCACCCAGCGGGGCCAGAACTACGAGCAGTACTTC. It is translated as CASTQRGQNYEQYF.